This section outlines one T cell receptor beta chain sequence together with its context. CDR3 size: 15 residues. This entry is derived from a study of T-cell memory formation after mild COVID-19. TCRdb reprocessed the 5' RACE reads with MiXCR, giving one entry per CDR3 protein. The sample includes 180,000 or so distinct CDR3 sequences, more than 9% seen only once; the top ten take around 3.8%. The sequencing input was PBMCs or a T cell subset sorted from them (not recorded which). The rearrangement links TRBV21-1 to TRBJ2-5; TRBD2 is the table's D call, not checked against the DNA. TRBV21-1 is a recognized pseudogene. The sequence was obtained from a man aged 18 to 30 who had mild COVID-19 (a few samples of this study predate the infection). Cell type and time point are not known. CDR3 amino acids: CASSPKAGGGETQYF. The CDR3 nucleotides are TGTGCCAGCAGTCCTAAGGCTGGAGGGGGAGAGACCCAGTACTTC.